This TCR beta chain was captured by sequencing in a study of T cell responses to AZD1222 COVID-19 vaccine. Whole-study results and caveats: The peak T cell response came first, and repertoires were sampled only after it. Donors skewed white British and female; clonal diversity was possibly underestimated. The study identified only six AZD1222 recipients as seropositive at baseline. Among vaccine-associated CD4 TCRs, coverage spanned spike, with dominance at 160-218 and 743-854.

With respect to this clone: What it binds is unknown.

TCRdb's table, derived via immunoSEQ multiplex PCR, lists solely in-frame clones and lacks some. The sample consists of tens of thousands of clones, 70% to 90% of them appearing once. V lost 0 bases and J lost 3; bases outside the gene matches: 6. The CDR3 totals 17 residues. Looked up from germline, CDR1 is SGDLS and CDR2 is YYNGEE. The source material was peripheral blood, sampled on day 0 of AZD1222 vaccination. The chain carries TRBV9 and TRBJ2-4; TRBD1 agrees at 10 bases. This receptor was identified in an adult in good health. This chain's CDR3 is CASSVGRDRGIKNIQYF. The CDR3 nucleotides are TGTGCCAGCAGCGTAGGTAGGGACAGGGGTATCAAAAACATTCAGTACTTC. Combining the CDR3 with reference TRBV9 and TRBJ2-4 gives the whole variable domain DSGVTQTPKHLITATGQRVTLRCSPRSGDLSVYWYQQSLDQGLQFLIQYYNGEERAKGNILERFSAQQFPDLHSELNLSSLELGDSALYFCASSVGRDRGIKNIQYFGAGTRLSVL.